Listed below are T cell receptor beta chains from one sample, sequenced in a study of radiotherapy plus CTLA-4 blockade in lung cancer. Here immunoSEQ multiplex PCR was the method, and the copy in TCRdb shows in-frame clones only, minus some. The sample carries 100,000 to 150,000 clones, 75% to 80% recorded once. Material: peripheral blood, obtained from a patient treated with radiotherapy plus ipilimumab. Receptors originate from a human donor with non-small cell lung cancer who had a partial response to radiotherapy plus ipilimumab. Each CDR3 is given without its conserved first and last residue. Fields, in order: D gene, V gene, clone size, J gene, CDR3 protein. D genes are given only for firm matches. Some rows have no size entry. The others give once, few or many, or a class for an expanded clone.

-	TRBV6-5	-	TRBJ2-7	ASSPLRGAGEQY
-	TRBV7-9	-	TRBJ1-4	ASSLSREVKLNPGEKLF
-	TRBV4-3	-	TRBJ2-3	ASSQETRRTGLSDTQY
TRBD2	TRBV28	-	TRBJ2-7	ASRHLKQGAGTSGSFNEQY
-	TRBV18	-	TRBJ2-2	ASSPGEVNTGELF
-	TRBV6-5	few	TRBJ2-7	ASSERSGSYEQY
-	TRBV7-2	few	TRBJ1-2	ASSPTTGYGYT
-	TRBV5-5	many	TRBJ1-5	ASSRDTSNQPQH
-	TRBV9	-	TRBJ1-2	ASSPRYSSRGNYGYT
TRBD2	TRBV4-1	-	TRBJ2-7	ASSPSTSGSYEQY
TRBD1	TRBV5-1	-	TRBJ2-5	ATARTGALQETQY
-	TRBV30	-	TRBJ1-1	AWTPRMGPVNAF
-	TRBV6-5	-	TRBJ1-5	ASSYGRTYNQPQH
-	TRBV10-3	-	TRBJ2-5	ATLDSTEETQY
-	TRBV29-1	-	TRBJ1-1	SVAAGKGTEAF
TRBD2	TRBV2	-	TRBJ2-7	ASRQREGQYEQY
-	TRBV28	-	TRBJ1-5	ASSLRWGGSNQPQH
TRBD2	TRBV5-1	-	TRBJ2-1	ASSLARTSVYEQF
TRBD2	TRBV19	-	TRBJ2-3	ASSTPGREDTQY
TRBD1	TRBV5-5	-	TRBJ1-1	ASSLVGTGGAGTEAF
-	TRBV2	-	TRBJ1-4	ATRRTEEEKLF
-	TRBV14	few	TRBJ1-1	ASSLTGPTEAF
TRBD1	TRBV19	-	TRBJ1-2	ASSSRGQGNYGYT
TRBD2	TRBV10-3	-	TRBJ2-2	AIRRTSVLRSTGELF
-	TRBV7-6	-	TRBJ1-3	ASSLAESRVGNTIY
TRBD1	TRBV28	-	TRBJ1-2	ASSDRVGYT
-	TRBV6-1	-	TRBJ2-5	ASSPAEETQY
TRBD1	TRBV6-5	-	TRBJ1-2	ASSYGTGGYIGYT
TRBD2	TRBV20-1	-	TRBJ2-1	SAGDYGQF
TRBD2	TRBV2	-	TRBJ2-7	ASSEGGAGGVEQY
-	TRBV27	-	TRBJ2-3	ASSLNGRGSDTQY
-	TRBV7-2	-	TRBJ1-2	ASSFPPPRGYGYT
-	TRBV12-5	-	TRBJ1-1	ASGLDRARATEAF
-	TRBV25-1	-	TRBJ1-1	ASSEGRGTEAF
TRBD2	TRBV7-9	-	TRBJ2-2	ASSLLAGGPSGELF
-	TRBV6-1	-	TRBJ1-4	ASSEREVRFWEKLF
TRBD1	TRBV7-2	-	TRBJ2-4	ASSPDRTLAKNIQY
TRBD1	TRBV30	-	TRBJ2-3	AWSDRGPDTQY
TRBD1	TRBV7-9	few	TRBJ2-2	ASSPWDSPVTGELF
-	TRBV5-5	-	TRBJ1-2	ASSPGGGTNYGYT
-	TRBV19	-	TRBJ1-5	ASTGLGWNNQPQH
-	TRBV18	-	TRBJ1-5	ASSPQGRGFQPQH
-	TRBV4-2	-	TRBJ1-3	ASSQEGGVGNTIY
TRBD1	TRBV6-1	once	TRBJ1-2	ASRLPGQGGGYT
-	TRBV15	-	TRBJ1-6	ATSRSSRSAGMAPLH
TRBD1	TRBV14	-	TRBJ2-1	ASSQAGTGGYNEQF
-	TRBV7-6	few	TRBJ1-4	ASSRGVEKLF
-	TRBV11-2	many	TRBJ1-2	ASSDQVLPGYT
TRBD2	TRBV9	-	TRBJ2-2	ASRPRTSGTGELF
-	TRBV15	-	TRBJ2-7	ATSRAGASGSYEQY
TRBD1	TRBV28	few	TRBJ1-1	ASSLPRGHAF